Detailed here is one T cell receptor beta chain. Antigen: not known. Trimming removed 3 bases from V and 1 base from J, with 8 bases in between. This CDR3 spans 14 amino acids. The germline V gene has CDR1 SGHNT and CDR2 YYREEE (reference sequence). Deep was the level used in running the assay. Several immunoSEQ plates received, in even portions, the genomic DNA of each subset. Libraries were prepared by immunoSEQ multiplex PCR; TCRdb keeps only in-frame clonotypes and omits some of them. The sample lists some 470,000 clones; over 60% were seen once. This entry belongs to a study of shared clonotypes between healthy human individuals. Study-level results: Only blood was sampled; tissue repertoires likely differ. The study drew on few donors, limiting represented genetic and exposure-history diversity.

The clonotype originates from a woman between 40 and 50 years old in good health. Some clones in this sample may be carry-over from other donors' samples. Sequenced material: PBMCs. The V call is TRBV5-4, the J call TRBJ1-5; D gene unclear. CDR3 bases: TGTGCCAGCAGCTCGAAGGACAGCAATCAGCCCCAGCATTTT. Amino acid sequence: CASSSKDSNQPQHF.